This T cell receptor beta chain was observed in a study of long-term antiretroviral therapy in people with HIV. Germline CDR1 is SGHRS and CDR2 is YFSETQ. Trimming removed 4 bases at V and 3 bases at J, with 16 bases between. This CDR3 region has 15 residues. Sequencing used immunoSEQ v3.0 at survey level. Data came from immunoSEQ multiplex PCR; TCRdb stores just in-frame clones and leaves some out. Among about 22,000 clones listed, more than 70% were seen once. This clone was detected only once. This receptor was identified in a man in his 60s with HIV. The V call is TRBV5-1, the J call TRBJ2-5; the D gene is possibly TRBD2 (6 bases). The sequencing used unsorted PBMCs, collected 0.6 years after starting antiretroviral therapy. CDR3 bases: TGCGCCAGCAGCCCCCCGGGACTTTCTGAAGAGACCCAGTACTTC. Its protein is CASSPPGLSEETQYF.